This TCR beta chain was profiled in a study of CD8 T cells in Susac syndrome. RNA amounts of about 0.5 to 1 ug underwent reverse transcription with random hexamers. TCRdb processed the immunoSEQ multiplex PCR reads anew with MiXCR; each CDR3 protein has one entry. The sample includes about 180,000 distinct CDR3 sequences, roughly 95% seen only once; the top ten take around 0.12%. V dropped 0 bases and J dropped 4 bases, with 15 bases sitting between them. The CDR3 contains 16 residues. From germline, CDR1 is LNHNV and CDR2 YYDKDF (reference sequence). The sequenced sample consisted of CD4+ T cells from PBMCs. The clonotype originates from a human donor with Susac syndrome. This chain links TRBV15 with TRBJ2-5; D perhaps matches TRBD2 (6 bases). CDR3 loop: CATSRDLGGVRETQYF. CDR3 in DNA: TGTGCCACCAGCAGAGATCTTGGAGGGGTTCGAGAGACCCAGTACTTC. Using reference TRBV15 and TRBJ2-5 for the parts outside the CDR3, the full variable domain is DAMVIQNPRYQVTQFGKPVTLSCSQTLNHNVMYWYQQKSSQAPKLLFHYYDKDFNNEADTPDNFQSRRPNTSFCFLDIRSPGLGDTAMYLCATSRDLGGVRETQYFGPGTRLLVL.